This TCR beta chain was captured in a study of CD8+CD57+ T cells in acquired aplastic anemia. The study, taken as a whole, reports: Against the total CD4+ and CD8+ pools, patient CD8+CD57+ cells had lower diversity. Levels of CD8+ Simpson's diversity were not significantly distinct in patients versus controls. Around 30 sequences, all CD8+ CDR3, were shared between patients and controls.

The template used for profiling TCR beta VDJ and CDR3 was genomic DNA. In TCRdb, the reads were re-called with MiXCR into one record per CDR3 protein. The data contain roughly 17,000 distinct CDR3 sequences, less than 45% of them singletons. Patients who underwent sequencing had shown CD8+CD57+ cell expansion by flow cytometry. The diagnosis in all patients was severe acquired aplastic anemia. This clonotype was detected once. Its antigen is unknown. This receptor was obtained from a human donor with aplastic anemia. The material sequenced was CD8+CD57+ T cells sorted from PBMCs. Subset described: bead-enriched CD8+CD57+ effector memory T cells from SAA patients.

The CDR3 DNA is TGCAGCGTTTTAGGAGGGCAGGGGATCTTCAATGAGCAGTTCTTC. The encoded protein is CSVLGGQGIFNEQFF. V and J are TRBV29-1 and TRBJ2-1; D possibly matches TRBD1 or TRBD2 (6 bases each). The V end lost 5 bases, the J end lost 6 bases, and 20 bases lay between the germline ends. In germline, CDR1 is SQVTM, CDR2 ANQGSEA. The CDR3 totals 15 residues.